This T cell receptor (beta chain) was captured in a study of graft-versus-host responses after intestinal transplantation. The CDR3 runs 16 residues. Germline assignment: CDR1 SGHNT and CDR2 YYREEE (reference sequence). The V gene end was trimmed by 1 base and the J gene end by 5 bases; junction bases not matched to a gene: 8. Broader study findings: Early post-transplant HvG declines were associated with peak circulating GvH clone levels. GvH clones turned up in recipient marrow; some had shown up first in ileum or blood.

A remark on this clone: Its target is not known.

Using immunoSEQ multiplex PCR, the repertoire was profiled, and TCRdb retains in-frame clones only, with some absent. The repertoire includes 90,000 to 130,000 clones, approximately 94% of them detected once, and 0.2% to 0.25% sits in the top ten. The chain joins TRBV5-4 to TRBJ2-2; 7 bases align to TRBD2. This clonotype was sampled from a human donor who was the organ donor for an intestinal transplant. This specimen was unstimulated CD4+ T cells sorted from spleen or lymph node cells, taken before transplant. The CDR3 protein is CASSLFSGKGTGELFF. The CDR3 DNA reads TGTGCCAGCAGCTTGTTCAGCGGGAAGGGGACCGGGGAGCTGTTTTTT.